The 3 T cell receptor beta chains presented below share a single source sample, sequenced in a study of circulating CD8 cells and anti-PD-1 response in melanoma (dated by TCRdb to between 2020 and 2021). Data came from a NextSeq 500. The QIAseq Immune Repertoire RNA Library Kit, Human TCR Panel, was used to prepare TCR libraries from about 16 ng of total RNA. TCRdb reran the public reads through fastp at Q25 and MiXCR, keeping productive beta chains. Under each unique CDR3 protein, matching rows form one entry showing the most common genes and DNA. This sample is represented by 1,500 to 2,000 distinct CDR3 sequences; around 6.8% of them were singletons. Less than 8.5% of the sample goes to the ten largest clones. Using a BD FACSAria II cell sorter, four subsets defined by PD-1 and/or TIGIT were sorted from live CD3+CD8+TCRalphabeta+ cells. The specimen comprised CD8+ T cells from PBMCs, sampled at baseline or after one month of anti-PD-1 therapy (not recorded which). These receptors all stem from a human donor with melanoma.

This clonotype occurred a few times. The chain couples TRBV7-8 to TRBJ2-1, with TRBD2 identical over 10 bases. Germline loops: CDR1 SGHVS, CDR2 FQNEAQ. V lost 5 bases to trimming and J lost 9 bases; unmatched junction nucleotides: 19. This CDR3 spans 18 amino acids. The CDR3 here is CASSLLFPASGSLGEQFF. The DNA for the CDR3 is TGTGCCAGCAGCCTTCTTTTCCCGGCTAGCGGGAGTTTGGGTGAGCAGTTCTTC.

Concerning this clonotype: A much larger clone differs by one base, so this may be a read error. Written as DNA, the CDR3 is TGTGCCAGCAGTTTATGGGGTGAACTTTCTGCTCGGGCCAATGAGCAGTACTTC. It specifies CASSLWGELSARANEQYF. The V call is TRBV28, the J call TRBJ2-7, with unresolved D. Germline V lookup: CDR1 MDHEN, CDR2 SYDVKM. Deletions cut 0 bases from V and 7 bases from J, with 25 bases between. The CDR3 extends over 18 amino acids.

Regarding this clonotype: A single base separates this from a much larger clone, so it may be a read error. The chain joins TRBV25-1 to TRBJ2-7; D is unclear. The CDR3 spans 12 residues. Looked up from germline, CDR1 is MGHDK and CDR2 is SYGVNS. The CDR3 region is CASSLGTNERYF. The CDR3 nucleotides read TGCGCCAGCAGCCTCGGTACTAACGAGCGGTACTTC.